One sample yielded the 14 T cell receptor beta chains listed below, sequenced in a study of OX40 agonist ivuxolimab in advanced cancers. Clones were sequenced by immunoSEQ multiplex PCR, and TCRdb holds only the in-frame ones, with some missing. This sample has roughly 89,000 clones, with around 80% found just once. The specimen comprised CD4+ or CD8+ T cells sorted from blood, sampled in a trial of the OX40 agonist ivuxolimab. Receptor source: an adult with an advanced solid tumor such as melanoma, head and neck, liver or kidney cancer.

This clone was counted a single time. The CDR3 sequence is CASSRGQGPDTQYF. The CDR3 region has the DNA TGTGCCAGCAGCCGGGGACAGGGGCCAGATACGCAGTATTTT. The chain carries TRBV27 and TRBJ2-3; 10 positions match TRBD1. The CDR3 covers 14 residues. J gave up 4 bases and V 6 bases, and 4 bases lay outside the gene matches. Germline CDR1 MNHEY, CDR2 SMNVEV (reference sequence).

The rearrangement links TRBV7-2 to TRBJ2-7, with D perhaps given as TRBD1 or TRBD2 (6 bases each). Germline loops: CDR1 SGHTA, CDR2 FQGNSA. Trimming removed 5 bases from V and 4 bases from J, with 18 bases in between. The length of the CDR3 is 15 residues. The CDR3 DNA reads TGTGCCAGCAGCCCTGAGGGGGGACCTCCTTACGAGCAGTACTTC. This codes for CASSPEGGPPYEQYF.

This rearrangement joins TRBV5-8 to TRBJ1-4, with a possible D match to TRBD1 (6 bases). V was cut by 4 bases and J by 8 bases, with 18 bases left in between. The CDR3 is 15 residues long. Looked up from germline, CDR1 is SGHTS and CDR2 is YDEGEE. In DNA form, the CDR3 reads TGTGCCAGCAGCACGGAGGGACAATCGCGGGAAAAACTGTTTTTT. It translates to CASSTEGQSREKLFF.

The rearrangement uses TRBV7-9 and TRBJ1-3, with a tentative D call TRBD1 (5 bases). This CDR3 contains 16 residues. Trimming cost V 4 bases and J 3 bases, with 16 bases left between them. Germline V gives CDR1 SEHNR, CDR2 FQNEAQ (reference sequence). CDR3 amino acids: CASSSIRGAFGNTIYF. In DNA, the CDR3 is TGTGCCAGCAGCTCCATTAGAGGGGCCTTTGGAAACACCATATATTTT.

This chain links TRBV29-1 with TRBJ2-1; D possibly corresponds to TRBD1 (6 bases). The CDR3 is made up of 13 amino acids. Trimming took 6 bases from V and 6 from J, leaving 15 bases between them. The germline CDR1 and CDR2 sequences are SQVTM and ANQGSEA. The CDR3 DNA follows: TGCAGCGTCCAGGGGTTTACGGGCAATGAGCAGTTCTTC. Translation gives CSVQGFTGNEQFF.

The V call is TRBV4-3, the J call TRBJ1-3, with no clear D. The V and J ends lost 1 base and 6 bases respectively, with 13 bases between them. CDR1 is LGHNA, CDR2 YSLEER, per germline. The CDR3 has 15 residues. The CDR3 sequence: CASSQGGASINTIYF. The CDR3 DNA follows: TGCGCCAGCAGCCAAGGCGGCGCGTCTATAAACACCATATATTTT.

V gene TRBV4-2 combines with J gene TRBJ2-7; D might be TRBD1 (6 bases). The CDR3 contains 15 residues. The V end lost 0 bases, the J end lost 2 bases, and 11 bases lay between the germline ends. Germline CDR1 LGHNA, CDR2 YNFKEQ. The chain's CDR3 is CASSQDYRETYEQYF. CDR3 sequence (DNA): TGTGCCAGCAGCCAAGACTACAGGGAAACCTACGAGCAGTACTTC.

CDR3: CASSLFLATDTQYF. As DNA, the CDR3 is TGCGCCAGCAGCTTGTTCCTAGCGACAGATACGCAGTATTTT. The J gene is TRBJ2-3, the V gene TRBV5-1; D is possibly TRBD2 (6 bases). The V end lost 1 base, the J end lost 3 bases, and 9 bases lay between the germline ends. Germline CDR1 is SGHRS and CDR2 is YFSETQ. The CDR3 is made up of 14 amino acids.

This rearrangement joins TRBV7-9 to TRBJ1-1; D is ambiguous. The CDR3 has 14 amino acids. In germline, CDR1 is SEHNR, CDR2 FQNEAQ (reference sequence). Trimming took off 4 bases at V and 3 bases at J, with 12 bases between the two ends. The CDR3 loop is CASSSAPADTEAFF. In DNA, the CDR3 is TGTGCCAGCAGCTCAGCCCCGGCGGACACTGAAGCTTTCTTT.

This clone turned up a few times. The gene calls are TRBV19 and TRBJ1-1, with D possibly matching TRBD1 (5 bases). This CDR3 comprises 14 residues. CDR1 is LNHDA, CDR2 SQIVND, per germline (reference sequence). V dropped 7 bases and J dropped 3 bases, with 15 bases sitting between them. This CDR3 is CASMRQEGDTEAFF. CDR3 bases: TGTGCCAGTATGAGGCAGGAAGGGGACACTGAAGCTTTCTTT.

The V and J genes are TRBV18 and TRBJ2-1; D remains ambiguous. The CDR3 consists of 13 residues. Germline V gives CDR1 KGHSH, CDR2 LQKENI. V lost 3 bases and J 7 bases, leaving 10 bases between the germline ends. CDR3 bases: TGTGCCAGCTCACCGGTGAGTACGAATGAGCAGTTCTTC. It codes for CASSPVSTNEQFF.

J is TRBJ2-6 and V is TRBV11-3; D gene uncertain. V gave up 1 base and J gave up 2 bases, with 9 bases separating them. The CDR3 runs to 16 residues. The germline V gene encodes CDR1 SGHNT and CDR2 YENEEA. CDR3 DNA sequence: TGTGCCAGCAGCTTAGGATCTGCGCCTGGGGCCAACGTCCTGACTTTC. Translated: CASSLGSAPGANVLTF.

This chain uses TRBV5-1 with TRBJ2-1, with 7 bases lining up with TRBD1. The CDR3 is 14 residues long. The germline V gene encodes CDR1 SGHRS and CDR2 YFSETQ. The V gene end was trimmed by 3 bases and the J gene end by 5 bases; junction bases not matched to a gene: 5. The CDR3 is CASSSGQQNNEQFF. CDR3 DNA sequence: TGCGCCAGCAGCTCGGGACAGCAAAACAATGAGCAGTTCTTC.

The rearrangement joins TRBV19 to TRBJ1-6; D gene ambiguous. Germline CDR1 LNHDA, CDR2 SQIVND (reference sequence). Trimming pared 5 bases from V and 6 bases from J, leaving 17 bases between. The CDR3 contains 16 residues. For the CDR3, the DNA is TGTGCCAGTAGTGCCCGCTCGGGGTGGAGTAATTCACCCCTCCACTTT. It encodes CASSARSGWSNSPLHF.